These 25 T cell receptor beta chains originate from one sample sequenced in a study of Ad26.COV2.S vaccination and SARS-CoV-2 variants. Measured with immunoSEQ multiplex PCR; TCRdb has only the in-frame clones, and not every one. The sample holds approximately 480,000 clones, around 88% seen once. Treatment noted: around 19 received Ad26.COV2.S at low or high dose, single or two shots; about 5 received placebo; per-sample allocation not given. The samples were gathered on day 63 after the first injection of vaccine or placebo. The material sequenced was peripheral blood, taken in a trial of Ad26.COV2.S vaccine versus placebo. These receptors were collected from a person between 18 and 65 years old who received the Ad26.COV2.S COVID-19 vaccine or a placebo.

The genes are TRBV7-9 and TRBJ2-1; D gene ambiguous. CDR1 and CDR2 (germline): SEHNR, FQNEAQ (reference sequence). Trimming pared 5 bases from V and 5 bases from J, leaving 13 bases between. The CDR3 has 14 residues. The CDR3 nucleotides are TGTGCCAGCAGCGCCCCCGGGCGGAACAATGAGCAGTTCTTC. Protein: CASSAPGRNNEQFF. The variable domain in full, completed from reference TRBV7-9 and TRBJ2-1, reads DTGVSQNPRHKITKRGQNVTFRCDPISEHNRLYWYRQTLGQGPEFLTYFQNEAQLEKSRLLSDRFSAERPKGSFSTLEIQRTEQGDSAMYLCASSAPGRNNEQFFGPGTRLTVL.

This clone was observed once. J is TRBJ1-5 and V is TRBV5-8; D remains unclear. CDR1 and CDR2 from the germline V gene are SGHTS and YDEGEE. There are 14 residues in the CDR3. V dropped 5 bases and J dropped 0 bases, with 9 bases sitting between them. The CDR3 region is CASRLSASNQPQHF. The CDR3 DNA sequence: TGTGCCAGCAGGCTATCAGCTAGCAATCAGCCCCAGCATTTT.

The chain is built from TRBV18 and TRBJ2-5, with 10 bases identical to TRBD1. The CDR3 has 17 residues. J was trimmed by 1 base and V by 4 bases; bases with no gene match: 9. From germline, CDR1 is KGHSH and CDR2 LQKENI. The CDR3 bases are TGTGCCAGCTCACTAAGGAGGGACAGGGGCCCCCAAGAGACCCAGTACTTC. Its protein product is CASSLRRDRGPQETQYF.

The chain uses TRBV29-1 and TRBJ1-1; D is uncertain. Per the germline V gene, CDR1 is SQVTM and CDR2 is ANQGSEA. The length of the CDR3 is 13 residues. Trimming left V 2 bases short and J 2 bases short, with 9 bases between. In DNA, the CDR3 is TGCAGCGTTGAACGGCAGCTCAACACTGAAGCTTTCTTT. This encodes CSVERQLNTEAFF.

Concerning this clone: Other DNA sequences from this sample encode an identical CDR3 as well. This chain links TRBV3-1 (or the pseudogene TRBV3-2) with TRBJ2-1, with D possibly being TRBD1 or TRBD2 (5 bases each). The ends were cut back, 1 base at V and 3 bases at J, with 7 bases in the middle. The CDR3 consists of 14 residues. Germline-derived CDR1 and CDR2 are LGHDT and YNNKEL (reference sequence). The CDR3 DNA reads TGTGCCAGCAGCCAAGCGGGACGCTACAATGAGCAGTTCTTC. Translation gives CASSQAGRYNEQFF.

The V call is TRBV10-3, the J call TRBJ2-1; TRBD2 aligns across 11 bases. This CDR3 has 14 residues. The trim removed 4 bases at V and 6 bases at J, leaving 2 bases unmatched. Germline CDR1 is ENHRY and CDR2 is SYGVKD. The CDR3 DNA sequence: TGTGCCATCAGTGTAGCGGGAGGGATCAATGAGCAGTTCTTC. This gives the protein CAISVAGGINEQFF.

This chain connects TRBV15 to TRBJ2-3, with D tentatively TRBD1 or TRBD2 (5 bases each). CDR3 size: 13 residues. Trimming removed 1 base at V and 4 bases at J, with 6 bases between. Germline CDR1 is LNHNV and CDR2 is YYDKDF (reference sequence). CDR3 in DNA: TGTGCCACCAGCAGAGGGGGGTCAGATACGCAGTATTTT. This encodes CATSRGGSDTQYF.

The CDR3 protein is CASSRAESGFSPGEYEQYF. The DNA of the CDR3 is TGTGCCAGCAGCCGGGCGGAGTCGGGTTTTTCCCCAGGGGAATACGAGCAGTACTTC. The chain joins TRBV3-1 (or the pseudogene TRBV3-2) to TRBJ2-7, with a tentative D call TRBD1 (6 bases). This CDR3 spans 19 amino acids. Trimming took 4 bases from V and 4 from J, leaving 29 bases between them. Germline CDR1 LGHDT, CDR2 YNNKEL (reference sequence).

The chain employs TRBV28 and TRBJ2-1; possible D gene TRBD2, 6 bases. From germline, CDR1 is MDHEN and CDR2 SYDVKM. Deletions cut 6 bases from V and 9 bases from J, with 18 bases between. The CDR3 length is 14 residues. CDR3 sequence reads: CASSISRRVGEQFF. Here the CDR3 DNA reads TGTGCCAGCAGCATCTCGAGGAGGGTCGGTGAGCAGTTCTTC.

This rearrangement joins TRBV27 to TRBJ1-1; D call uncertain. V was trimmed by 2 bases and J by 0 bases, leaving 13 bases between them. The germline CDR1 and CDR2 sequences are MNHEY and SMNVEV (reference sequence). The CDR3 runs 16 residues. The CDR3 DNA reads TGTGCCAGCAGTTTAAGGCCGGAACGCATGAACACTGAAGCTTTCTTT. Protein sequence: CASSLRPERMNTEAFF.

This chain links TRBV9 with TRBJ2-5, with a possible D match to TRBD2 (5 bases). CDR1 and CDR2 (germline): SGDLS, YYNGEE. This CDR3 has 16 amino acids. V lost 0 bases and J lost 5, with 17 bases in between. The DNA of the CDR3 is TGTGCCAGCAGCGTAGGGTCCCGGAGGACCGGGGAGACCCAGTACTTC. Protein product: CASSVGSRRTGETQYF.

This chain uses TRBV6-5 with TRBJ2-1; D not certain. Germline loops: CDR1 MNHEY, CDR2 SVGAGI. V was shortened by 6 bases and J by 6 bases, with 15 bases between the two germline ends. The length of the CDR3 is 14 residues. The CDR3 coding sequence is TGTGCCAGCAGCAACGCGCAGTGGGGCAATGAGCAGTTCTTC. This translates into CASSNAQWGNEQFF.

This chain links TRBV10-3 with TRBJ1-1, with a weak D call TRBD1 (6 bases). Between the trimmed V and J ends, which lost 5 bases and 4 bases, there was a span of 14 bases. This CDR3 comprises 14 residues. Germline CDR1 and CDR2: ENHRY and SYGVKD. The CDR3 sequence: CAISLGGASTEAFF. CDR3 nucleotide sequence: TGTGCCATCAGTCTGGGGGGCGCGAGCACTGAAGCTTTCTTT.

The chain couples TRBV28 to TRBJ1-2; D possibly corresponds to TRBD1 (5 bases). In germline, CDR1 is MDHEN, CDR2 SYDVKM. CDR3 length equals 13 residues. Trimming pared 5 bases from V and 1 base from J, leaving 8 bases between. This CDR3 reads CASSEGRNYGYTF. The CDR3 bases are TGTGCCAGCAGTGAGGGACGTAACTATGGCTACACCTTC.

The chain links TRBV10-3 to TRBJ2-1, with D unresolved. Germline V CDR1 and CDR2: ENHRY, SYGVKD. CDR3 length equals 13 residues. The ends were cut back, 8 bases at V and 10 bases at J, with 18 bases in the middle. CDR3 amino acids: CAISVSLQKEQFF. CDR3 nucleotides: TGTGCCATCTCAGTCTCACTTCAGAAAGAGCAGTTCTTC.

The chain is built from TRBV5-1 and TRBJ2-7, with 9 bases aligning to TRBD1. Germline values: CDR1 SGHRS, CDR2 YFSETQ. The CDR3 sequence is 14 residues long. The V and J ends lost 4 bases and 6 bases, in that order; junction bases with no gene match: 8. The CDR3: CASSATDRGVEQYF. The CDR3 DNA reads as TGCGCCAGCAGCGCCACGGACAGGGGAGTCGAGCAGTACTTC.

Comment on this clone: Other DNA sequences in the same sample also yield this CDR3. The rearrangement uses TRBV27 and TRBJ1-1; no reliable D call. The CDR3 consists of 11 residues. Germline V gene sequence: CDR1 MNHEY, CDR2 SMNVEV (reference sequence). Trimming stripped 3 bases from V and 8 bases from J, with 7 bases between. The CDR3, as DNA: TGTGCCAGCAGTTTGGGCAGGGAAGCTTTCTTT. Amino acids: CASSLGREAFF.

This chain connects TRBV21-1 to TRBJ2-1; TRBD2, the table's D call, was not compared with the DNA. TRBV21-1 is recorded as a pseudogene. The CDR3 sequence is 17 residues long. The CDR3 bases are TGTGCCAGCACCAAAAACGGCGACTGGCGCTCCTACAATGAGCAGTTCTTC. This gives the protein CASTKNGDWRSYNEQFF.

This clone was found a few times. This sample includes further DNA sequences coding for the same CDR3. The CDR3 bases are TGTGCCAGTACTGTAGGGAATCAGCCCCAGCATTTT. Its translation: CASTVGNQPQHF. The chain has TRBV2 and TRBJ1-5, with D unresolved. Trimming took 9 bases from V and 4 from J, leaving 10 bases between them. The germline gives CDR1 SNHLY, CDR2 FYNNEI. The CDR3 is 12 amino acids. Based on the CDR3 plus reference TRBV2 and TRBJ1-5, the full variable domain is EPEVTQTPSHQVTQMGQEVILRCVPISNHLYFYWYRQILGQKVEFLVSFYNNEISEKSEIFDDQFSVERPDGSNFTLKIRSTKLEDSAMYFCASTVGNQPQHFGDGTRLSIL.

This chain links TRBV23-1 with TRBJ2-7, with 7 bases lining up with TRBD2. TRBV23-1 is an ORF for which the function is uncertain. This CDR3 has 16 amino acids. V shed 0 bases and J 5 bases; nucleotides not matched to a gene: 10. CDR3 sequence (DNA): TGCGCCAGCAGTCAATCGGCTAGCGGACCCGACCACGAGCAGTACTTC. The encoded protein is CASSQSASGPDHEQYF.

The chain links TRBV14 to TRBJ2-1; D is ambiguous. The CDR3 is 13 residues long. The V gene lost 4 bases and the J gene lost 6 bases, with 10 bases spanning the gap. Germline assignment: CDR1 SGHDN and CDR2 FVKESK. This chain's CDR3 is CASSLHAGNEQFF. CDR3 bases: TGTGCCAGCAGCCTCCACGCCGGCAATGAGCAGTTCTTC.

This clone was seen a few times. The chain combines TRBV6-1 with TRBJ2-1; D is undetermined. This CDR3 has 13 amino acids. V shed 1 base and J shed 12 bases, with 13 bases lying between them. The germline V gene has CDR1 MNHNS and CDR2 SASEGT. The DNA for the CDR3 is TGTGCCAGCAGTGAAGGGACCCCCGGGCGGCAGTTCTTC. This sequence encodes CASSEGTPGRQFF.

This clone was recorded a few times. This sequence joins TRBV2 and TRBJ2-7; 8 positions agree with TRBD2. This CDR3 is built from 14 residues. Germline values: CDR1 SNHLY, CDR2 FYNNEI. Trimming took 7 bases from V and 6 from J; bases not matched to a gene: 11. The CDR3 is CASIPSGPLGEQYF. The CDR3 DNA is TGTGCCAGCATTCCTAGCGGGCCGCTCGGCGAGCAGTACTTC.

This sequence joins TRBV14 and TRBJ1-5; no clear D. CDR3 length: 14 amino acids. Germline loops: CDR1 SGHDN, CDR2 FVKESK. V lost 1 base and J lost 0, with 4 bases in between. CDR3: CASSQGGSNQPQHF. In DNA form, the CDR3 reads TGTGCCAGCAGCCAAGGGGGTAGCAATCAGCCCCAGCATTTT.

The CDR3 spells CASSFGQYNSPLHF. For the CDR3, the DNA is TGTGCCAGCAGCTTCGGACAGTATAATTCACCCCTCCACTTT. The V and J genes are TRBV11-3 and TRBJ1-6, with D perhaps TRBD1 (6 bases). V gave up 3 bases and J gave up 4 bases, with 7 bases separating them. Germline CDR1 is SGHNT and CDR2 is YENEEA. The CDR3 length is 14 residues. The whole variable domain, remainder taken from reference TRBV11-3 and TRBJ1-6, is EAGVVQSPRYKIIEKKQPVAFWCNPISGHNTLYWYLQNLGQGPELLIRYENEEAVDDSQLPKDRFSAERLKGVDSTLKIQPAELGDSAVYLCASSFGQYNSPLHFGNGTRLTVT.